Each of the 10 T cell receptor beta chains below was sequenced from the same sample in a study of cytomegalovirus exposure and HLA in healthy donors. It was with 60 Vbeta and 13 Jbeta primers that the PCR ran. Sequencing was performed with immunoSEQ multiplex PCR; in TCRdb, only in-frame clones are kept and a portion is missing. The sample carries 95,000 to 150,000 clones, about 76% recorded once. The sequenced sample was PBMCs. These receptors all come from an older woman in good health and CMV-seropositive.

The rearrangement uses TRBV7-9 and TRBJ2-6; D is unclear. V was pared by 7 bases and J by 1 base, with 5 bases between. From germline, CDR1 is SEHNR and CDR2 FQNEAQ (reference sequence). This CDR3 region has 13 residues. The CDR3, as DNA: TGTGCCAGCATGAGGTCTGGGGCCAACGTCCTGACTTTC. It is translated as CASMRSGANVLTF.

In this sample, this clone turned up a few times. The J gene is TRBJ2-7, the V gene TRBV2; 11 nucleotides align to TRBD1. Looked up from germline, CDR1 is SNHLY and CDR2 is FYNNEI. This CDR3 comprises 15 residues. The ends lost 5 bases at V and 4 bases at J; junction bases unmatched: 7. The CDR3 DNA follows: TGTGCCAGCAGTTTCGGACAGGGGGCTGGGTACGAGCAGTACTTC. This sequence encodes CASSFGQGAGYEQYF.

The chain employs TRBV6-6 and TRBJ1-2; no clear D. Trimming cost V 6 bases and J 2 bases, with 13 bases left between them. Germline V gene lookup returns CDR1 MNHNY and CDR2 SVGAGI (reference sequence). The CDR3 spans 14 residues. Here the CDR3 reads CASRLSGGNYGYTF. The CDR3 bases are TGTGCCAGCAGACTTTCCGGCGGGAACTATGGCTACACCTTC.

The gene calls are TRBV29-1 and TRBJ2-3, with D perhaps TRBD1 (6 bases). Germline values: CDR1 SQVTM, CDR2 ANQGSEA. The length of the CDR3 is 14 residues. Between the trimmed V and J ends, which lost 6 bases and 3 bases, there was a span of 16 bases. The DNA for the CDR3 is TGCAGCGTCCGAAGGAGGCAGGGGACAGATACGCAGTATTTT. Translation gives CSVRRRQGTDTQYF.

There are a few counts of this clone. The chain links TRBV28 to TRBJ1-5, with 9 bases matching TRBD1. The CDR3 contains 15 residues. Germline V gives CDR1 MDHEN, CDR2 SYDVKM. V was pared by 9 bases and J by 2 bases, with 8 bases of the junction left unmatched. The CDR3 nucleotides read TGTGCCAGTAAGATCCGGACAGGGGGCAATCAGCCCCAGCATTTT. As protein: CASKIRTGGNQPQHF.

This rearrangement joins TRBV11-2 to TRBJ2-7; 8 bases fit TRBD1. Per the germline V gene, CDR1 is SGHAT and CDR2 is FQNNGV. V gave up 1 base and J gave up 4 bases; unmatched junction bases: 3. CDR3 size: 14 residues. The CDR3 DNA reads as TGTGCCAGCAGCTTAGTGGGACAGGATTACGAGCAGTACTTC. Protein product: CASSLVGQDYEQYF.

V usage is TRBV9 and J usage is TRBJ1-2, with 7 bases matching TRBD1. Germline trimming cut 4 bases from V and 2 bases from J; bases unmatched to any gene: 5. Germline V CDR1 and CDR2: SGDLS, YYNGEE. The CDR3 spans 14 residues. This chain's CDR3 is CASSTTGENYGYTF. CDR3 in DNA: TGTGCCAGCAGCACAACAGGGGAAAACTATGGCTACACCTTC.

The chain carries TRBV27 and TRBJ2-7; 9 bases line up with TRBD1. The CDR3 loop spans 14 amino acids. CDR1 is MNHEY and CDR2 is SMNVEV in the germline V gene (reference sequence). V trimming: 3 bases; J trimming: 3 bases; junction bases outside the gene matches: 3. This chain's CDR3 is CASSFRQGVYEQYF. CDR3 DNA sequence: TGTGCCAGCAGTTTCCGACAGGGGGTCTACGAGCAGTACTTC.

The chain recombines TRBV5-6 with TRBJ2-7; tentative D call: TRBD1 (5 bases). V was clipped by 1 base and J by 2 bases, with 16 bases between them. The CDR3 has 16 residues. CDR1 and CDR2 from the germline V gene are SGHDT and YYEEEE. CDR3 residues: CASSLSYTGPTYEQYF. The CDR3 nucleotides read TGTGCCAGCAGCTTGTCGTATACAGGACCAACCTACGAGCAGTACTTC.

The chain employs TRBV6-5 and TRBJ2-7; perhaps TRBD1 as D (5 bases). The CDR3 length is 15 residues. Trimming removed 6 bases at V and 5 bases at J, with 20 bases between. From germline, CDR1 is MNHEY and CDR2 SVGAGI. The CDR3 DNA reads TGTGCCAGCAGCCCACCGAATCAACAGGCAAACGAGCAGTACTTC. It yields the protein CASSPPNQQANEQYF.